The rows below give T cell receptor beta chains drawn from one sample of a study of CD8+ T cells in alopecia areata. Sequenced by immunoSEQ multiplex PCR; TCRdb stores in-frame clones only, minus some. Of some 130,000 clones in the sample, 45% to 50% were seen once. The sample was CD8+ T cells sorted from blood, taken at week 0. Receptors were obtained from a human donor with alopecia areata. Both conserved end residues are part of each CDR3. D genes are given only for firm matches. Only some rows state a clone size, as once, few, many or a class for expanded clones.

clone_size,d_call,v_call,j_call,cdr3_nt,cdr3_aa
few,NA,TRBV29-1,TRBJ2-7,TGCAGCGCCCTGGGGGGTGAGCAGTACTTC,CSALGGEQYF
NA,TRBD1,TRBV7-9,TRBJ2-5,TGTGCCAGCCGGAACCAGGGACAGGGGGTAGAGACCCAGTACTTC,CASRNQGQGVETQYF
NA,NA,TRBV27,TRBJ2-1,TGTGCCAGCAGCCTTCGAGACAGCCACAATGAGCAGTTCTTC,CASSLRDSHNEQFF
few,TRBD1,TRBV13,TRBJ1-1,TGTGCCAGCAGCGCACAGGGGGATGGGAACACTGAAGCTTTCTTT,CASSAQGDGNTEAFF
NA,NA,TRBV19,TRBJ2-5,TGTGCCAGTAGTTTTTTGACGGACCAAGAGACCCAGTACTTC,CASSFLTDQETQYF
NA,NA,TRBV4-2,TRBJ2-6,TGTGCCAGCAGCCAAGACGGGGACGGGGCCAACGTCCTGACTTTC,CASSQDGDGANVLTF
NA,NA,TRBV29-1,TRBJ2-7,TGCAGCGTTGAAGCCAGGACAGTCTACGAGCAGTACTTC,CSVEARTVYEQYF
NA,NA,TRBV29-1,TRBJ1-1,TGCAGCGTTGAAAGGGTGGCGGGAGCTTTCTTT,CSVERVAGAFF
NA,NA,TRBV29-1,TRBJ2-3,TGCAGCGTTGAAGAGGGACGGACAGATACGCAGTATTTT,CSVEEGRTDTQYF
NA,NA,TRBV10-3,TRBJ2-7,TGTGCCATCACCGACAGGAAAACCTACGAGCAGTACTTC,CAITDRKTYEQYF
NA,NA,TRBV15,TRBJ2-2,TGTGCCACCAGCAGCTTCTCACAGGGAGCAGGCACCGGGGAGCTGTTTTTT,CATSSFSQGAGTGELFF
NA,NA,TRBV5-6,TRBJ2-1,TGTGCCAGCAGCTTGCTTCGAGGGGAGCAGTTCTTC,CASSLLRGEQFF
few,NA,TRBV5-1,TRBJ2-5,TGCGCCAGCAGCTTAGGGGGGATAGAGACCCAGTACTTC,CASSLGGIETQYF
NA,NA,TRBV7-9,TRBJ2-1,TGTGCCAGCAGCTTTGGGCACAGAGAGTACAATGAGCAGTTCTTC,CASSFGHREYNEQFF
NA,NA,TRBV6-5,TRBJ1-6,TGTGCCAGCAGCTGGGGGGAGTCGAATTCACCCCTCCACTTT,CASSWGESNSPLHF
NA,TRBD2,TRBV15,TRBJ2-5,TGTGCCACCAGCGGATCCAGGGCGGGAGGAGAGACCCAGTACTTC,CATSGSRAGGETQYF
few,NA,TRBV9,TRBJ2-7,TGTGCCAGCAGCTACGGGACCGGCTCCTACGAGCAGTACTTC,CASSYGTGSYEQYF
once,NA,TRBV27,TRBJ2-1,TGTGCCAGCAGTTTATGGGGGACTGAGCAGTTCTTC,CASSLWGTEQFF
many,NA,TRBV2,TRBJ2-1,TGTGCCAGCAGTGATTCGGGTCCCTACAGTGAGCAGTTCTTC,CASSDSGPYSEQFF
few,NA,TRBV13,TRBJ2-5,TGTGCCAGCAGCTCGGGGGAACAGGAGACCCAGTACTTC,CASSSGEQETQYF
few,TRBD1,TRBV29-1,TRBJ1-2,TGCAGCGTTGAATTTCTTGAGGGGGCGCTTACTTATGGCTACACCTTC,CSVEFLEGALTYGYTF
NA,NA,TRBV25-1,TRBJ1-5,TGTGCCAGCAGTGGGGGAGATAGCAATCAGCCCCAGCATTTT,CASSGGDSNQPQHF
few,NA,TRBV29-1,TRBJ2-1,TGCAGCGGTACCGGCACAAGGTACAATGAGCAGTTCTTC,CSGTGTRYNEQFF
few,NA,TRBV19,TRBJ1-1,TGTGCCAGTAGTATAAACCTAGCCAACACTGAAGCTTTCTTT,CASSINLANTEAFF
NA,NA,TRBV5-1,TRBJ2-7,TGCGCCAGCAGCTTAAAGGGAACCTACGAGCAGTACTTC,CASSLKGTYEQYF
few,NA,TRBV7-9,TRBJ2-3,TGTGCCAGCAGGGTGTATAAGCCAGATACGCAGTATTTT,CASRVYKPDTQYF
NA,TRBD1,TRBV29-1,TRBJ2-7,TGCAGCGTATTAGGGACAGGGACGTCCTACGAGCAGTACTTC,CSVLGTGTSYEQYF
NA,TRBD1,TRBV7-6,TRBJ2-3,TGTGCCAGCAGCTTACCTCATACGGACAGGCAAGTCACAGATACGCAGTATTTT,CASSLPHTDRQVTDTQYF
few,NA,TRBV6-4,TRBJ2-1,TGTGCCAGCAGTGAGTCGTCCGAGGGCTCCTACAATGAGCAGTTCTTC,CASSESSEGSYNEQFF
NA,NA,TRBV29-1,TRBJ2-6,TGCAGCGTTGAAGATTTAGTCACTGGGGCCAACGTCCTGACTTTC,CSVEDLVTGANVLTF
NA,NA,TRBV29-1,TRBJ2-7,TGCAGCGTAAGGACAGTTGCCTACGAGCAGTACTTC,CSVRTVAYEQYF
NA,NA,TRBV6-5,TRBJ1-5,TGTGCCAGCAGTTACTCCCCGGCCCAGCCCCAGCATTTT,CASSYSPAQPQHF
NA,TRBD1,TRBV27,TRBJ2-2,TGTGCCAGCAGTATCACAGGGGCAGGGACCGGGGAGCTGTTTTTT,CASSITGAGTGELFF
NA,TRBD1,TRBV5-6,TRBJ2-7,TGTGCCAGCAGCTGGGGACAGGGCGGTTACGAGCAGTACTTC,CASSWGQGGYEQYF
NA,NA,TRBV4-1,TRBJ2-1,TGCGCCAGCAGCCAAGATTGGACGGGGGCCTACAATGAGCAGTTCTTC,CASSQDWTGAYNEQFF
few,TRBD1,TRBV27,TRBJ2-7,TGTGCCAGCAGTTTAGATACAGGGGGTCGATACGAGCAGTACTTC,CASSLDTGGRYEQYF
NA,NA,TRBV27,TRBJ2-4,TGTGCCAGCACCACGGGCGATGGGGCCAAAAACATTCAGTACTTC,CASTTGDGAKNIQYF
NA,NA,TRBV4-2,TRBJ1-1,TGTGCCAGCAGCCAAGATCGGTCGGGGACTGAAGCTTTCTTT,CASSQDRSGTEAFF
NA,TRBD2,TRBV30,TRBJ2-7,TGTGCCTGGAAGGGAGGGTACGAGCAGTACTTC,CAWKGGYEQYF
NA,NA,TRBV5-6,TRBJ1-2,TGTGCCAGCAGTTCCGAGGGGGTGTACTATGGCTACACCTTC,CASSSEGVYYGYTF
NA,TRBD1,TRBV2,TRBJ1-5,TGTGCCAGCACCGGGACAGACAATAGCAATCAGCCCCAGCATTTT,CASTGTDNSNQPQHF
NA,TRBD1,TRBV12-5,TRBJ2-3,TGTGCTAGTGGTCCGGGACAGGGGATGGCAGATACGCAGTATTTT,CASGPGQGMADTQYF
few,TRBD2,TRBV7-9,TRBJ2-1,TGTGCCAGCAGCTTGACTAGCGGGGAATACAATGAGCAGTTCTTC,CASSLTSGEYNEQFF
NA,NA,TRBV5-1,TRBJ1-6,TGCGCCAGCAGCTTTCGGACAGATCTCGAGTCACCCCTCCACTTT,CASSFRTDLESPLHF
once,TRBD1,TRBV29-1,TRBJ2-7,TGCAGCGTTGAAGAGGACAGGGCCTACGAGCAGTACTTC,CSVEEDRAYEQYF
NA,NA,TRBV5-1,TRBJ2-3,TGCGCCAGCAGCTTGGACATGCTAGCACCCACAGATACGCAGTATTTT,CASSLDMLAPTDTQYF
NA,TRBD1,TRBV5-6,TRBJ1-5,TGTGCCAGCAGCTTAGGGACAGGGGGCAATCAGCCCCAGCATTTT,CASSLGTGGNQPQHF
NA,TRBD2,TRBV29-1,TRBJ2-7,TGCAGCGCAGACAGCGGGGGGGCCTCCTACGAGCAGTACTTC,CSADSGGASYEQYF